A single sample gave rise to the 21 T cell receptor beta chains below, sequenced in a study of cytomegalovirus exposure and HLA in healthy donors. The study ran its PCR with 60 Vbeta and 13 Jbeta primers. Profiling relied on immunoSEQ multiplex PCR, and the TCRdb table lists in-frame clones only, not all of them. Of some 150,000 clones detected, 65% to 90% appear once; the ten largest clones hold 1.2%. The source material was PBMCs. Source of these receptors: a female donor in good health and CMV-seronegative.

The rearrangement links TRBV11-2 to TRBJ2-7, with 9 positions matching TRBD1. The CDR3 has 15 amino acids. From germline, CDR1 is SGHAT and CDR2 FQNNGV. V was clipped by 4 bases and J by 7 bases; unmatched bases: 11. CDR3 nucleotide sequence: TGTGCCAGCAGCTCACCTGGACAGGGGACGGGAGAGCAGTACTTC. This encodes CASSSPGQGTGEQYF.

The chain uses TRBV10-3 and TRBJ2-7, with 9 bases lining up with TRBD1. V gave up 11 bases and J gave up 2 bases; unmatched junction bases: 7. The V gene's germline CDR1 is ENHRY and CDR2 SYGVKD. The CDR3 covers 13 residues. DNA of the CDR3: TGTGCCGTTAGGACAGGGGAGCCCTACGAGCAGTACTTC. It specifies CAVRTGEPYEQYF.

The chain links TRBV5-1 to TRBJ1-4, with D possibly being TRBD1 (6 bases). V lost 5 bases, J lost 4 bases, and 6 bases lay in between. There are 12 residues in the CDR3. Germline V gives CDR1 SGHRS, CDR2 YFSETQ. This CDR3 is CASRDSNEKLFF. The CDR3 DNA sequence: TGCGCCAGCAGGGACAGTAATGAAAAACTGTTTTTT.

The chain combines TRBV6-1 with TRBJ2-5, with 7 positions matching TRBD2. V dropped 4 bases and J dropped 2; count of bases not matched to a gene: 10. The germline V gene encodes CDR1 MNHNS and CDR2 SASEGT. The CDR3 is 16 residues long. CDR3 bases: TGTGCCAGCAGTGTTCCTAGCGGAGATACTCAAGAGACCCAGTACTTC. Protein: CASSVPSGDTQETQYF.

The chain has TRBV19 and TRBJ2-7; weak D call: TRBD2 (5 bases). CDR3 size: 13 residues. Looked up from germline, CDR1 is LNHDA and CDR2 is SQIVND (reference sequence). Trimming removed 2 bases at V and 5 bases at J, with 10 bases between. DNA for the CDR3: TGTGCCAGTAGTATAAGGTCCGGGGACGAGCAGTACTTC. Encoded protein: CASSIRSGDEQYF.

The CDR3 nucleotides read TGTGCCAGCAGCTTTCCATCTTTAGCCGGGACAGAAGGATCGTACGCCTACGAGCAGTACTTC. Translated, it gives CASSFPSLAGTEGSYAYEQYF. The chain employs TRBV28 and TRBJ2-7; TRBD1 matches 7 bases. The CDR3 covers 21 residues. The germline V gene has CDR1 MDHEN and CDR2 SYDVKM. Trimming took 6 bases from V and 2 from J; bases not matched to a gene: 28. The variable domain in full, completed from reference TRBV28 and TRBJ2-7, reads DVKVTQSSRYLVKRTGEKVFLECVQDMDHENMFWYRQDPGLGLRLIYFSYDVKMKEKGDIPEGYSVSREKKERFSLILESASTNQTSMYLCASSFPSLAGTEGSYAYEQYFGPGTRLTVT.

The chain uses TRBV14 and TRBJ2-5; D might be TRBD1 (5 bases). There are 15 residues in the CDR3. Germline V gene lookup returns CDR1 SGHDN and CDR2 FVKESK. Trimming stripped 1 base from V and 4 bases from J, with 13 bases between. The CDR3 region is CASSQGFRVGETQYF. The CDR3 DNA sequence: TGTGCCAGCAGCCAAGGATTCAGGGTGGGAGAGACCCAGTACTTC.

In this sample, this clone turned up once. This chain connects TRBV29-1 to TRBJ2-5, with 7 bases identical to TRBD2. The J call is in doubt because the DNA end fits TRBJ2-7 better. The CDR3 is 14 residues long. Germline CDR1 and CDR2: SQVTM and ANQGSEA. The CDR3 DNA is TGCAGCGTCCTAATGGGGGGGAGGACCTACGAGCAGTACTTC. Translation: CSVLMGGRTYEQYF.

A few counts support this clone. The chain couples TRBV7-6 to TRBJ1-5; D is ambiguous. There are 13 residues in the CDR3. Germline V CDR1 and CDR2: SGHVS, FNYEAQ. Trimming cost V 8 bases and J 3 bases, with 11 bases left between them. This CDR3 is CASSNSNNQPQHF. Here the CDR3 DNA reads TGTGCCAGCTCGAACAGTAACAATCAGCCCCAGCATTTT.

The chain recombines TRBV28 with TRBJ1-4, with 8 bases aligning to TRBD1. With V trimmed by 4 bases and J by 0 bases, 7 bases remained unmatched. The CDR3 is 17 amino acids. The germline V gene has CDR1 MDHEN and CDR2 SYDVKM. The CDR3 nucleotides read TGTGCCAGCAGTTCCCCGGTGACAGGGGCAACTAATGAAAAACTGTTTTTT. It translates to CASSSPVTGATNEKLFF.

This rearrangement joins TRBV4-1 to TRBJ1-1; possibly TRBD1 for D (5 bases). This CDR3 region has 15 residues. V was trimmed by 0 bases and J by 3 bases, leaving 11 bases between them. Germline CDR1 and CDR2: MGHRA and YSYEKL. The CDR3 here is CASSQDLAGDTEAFF. CDR3 nucleotide sequence: TGCGCCAGCAGCCAAGATCTCGCGGGGGACACTGAAGCTTTCTTT.

The J gene is TRBJ2-7, the V gene TRBV6-5, with 11 bases matching TRBD1. The germline V gene encodes CDR1 MNHEY and CDR2 SVGAGI. The CDR3 has 15 amino acids. The junction had 7 bases not matched to a gene; V was cut back by 6 bases and J by 3 bases. The CDR3: CASSLRDRGYYEQYF. The DNA for the CDR3 is TGTGCCAGCAGCCTCCGGGACAGGGGGTACTACGAGCAGTACTTC.

CDR3 in amino acids: CASLTSGGGDTQYF. In DNA, the CDR3 is TGTGCCAGCTTGACTAGCGGGGGTGGAGATACGCAGTATTTT. V is TRBV27 and J is TRBJ2-3; 12 positions match TRBD2. After removal of 8 bases from V and 5 bases from J, the junction contained 5 bases not matched to a gene. The CDR3 contains 14 residues. In germline, CDR1 is MNHEY, CDR2 SMNVEV (reference sequence).

The chain is built from TRBV7-9 and TRBJ2-3; TRBD2 might be the D (5 bases). The CDR3 has 14 residues. Trimming shortened V by 8 bases and J by 1 base, and 13 bases separated the two germline ends. The germline V gene encodes CDR1 SEHNR and CDR2 FQNEAQ (reference sequence). CDR3 sequence: CASGRDHGTDTQYF. The CDR3 nucleotides read TGTGCCAGCGGCCGGGATCATGGCACAGATACGCAGTATTTT.

The chain links TRBV28 to TRBJ2-7; 9 bases agree with TRBD1. CDR1 is MDHEN, CDR2 SYDVKM, per germline. The CDR3 totals 14 residues. V trimming: 9 bases; J trimming: 3 bases; junction bases outside the gene matches: 9. CDR3 in amino acids: CASDRTGENYEQYF. In DNA form, the CDR3 reads TGTGCCAGTGACCGGACAGGGGAGAACTACGAGCAGTACTTC.

V usage is TRBV5-6 and J usage is TRBJ2-5; 7 nucleotides match TRBD1. The J call could be wrong; TRBJ2-7 is a better fit for the DNA end. In germline, CDR1 is SGHDT, CDR2 YYEEEE. CDR3 length: 13 amino acids. The CDR3 reads CASSPGQFYEQYF. CDR3 DNA sequence: TGTGCCAGCAGCCCGGGACAGTTCTACGAGCAGTACTTC.

The rearrangement joins TRBV7-6 to TRBJ2-3; 14 bases map to TRBD2. Germline CDR1 SGHVS, CDR2 FNYEAQ. After removal of 3 bases from V and 2 bases from J, the junction contained 4 bases not matched to a gene. This CDR3 has 17 residues. CDR3 nucleotide sequence: TGTGCCAGCAGCTTTGGGACTAGCGGGGGTCTCACAGATACGCAGTATTTT. Amino acid sequence: CASSFGTSGGLTDTQYF.

The chain combines TRBV10-2 with TRBJ2-7, with 10 nucleotides matching TRBD2. The CDR3 is 14 residues long. The germline gives CDR1 WSHSY, CDR2 SAAADI. The J segment lost 2 bases and the V segment lost 5 bases, leaving 3 bases of the junction unmatched. CDR3 coding DNA: TGCGCCAGCAGTTCAGGACTAGCGGCCTACGAGCAGTACTTC. Amino acid sequence: CASSSGLAAYEQYF.

The V and J genes are TRBV5-6 and TRBJ1-2; 7 nucleotides align to TRBD1. Germline values: CDR1 SGHDT, CDR2 YYEEEE. V shed 3 bases, J shed 1 base, and the junction held 9 bases outside the gene matches. The CDR3 extends over 16 amino acids. The CDR3 reads CASSSLGQVVNYGYTF. In DNA, the CDR3 is TGTGCCAGCAGCTCACTCGGACAGGTGGTTAACTATGGCTACACCTTC. Full variable domain (rest looked up from reference TRBV5-6 and TRBJ1-2): DAGVTQSPTHLIKTRGQQVTLRCSPKSGHDTVSWYQQALGQGPQFIFQYYEEEERQRGNFPDRFSGHQFPNYSSELNVNALLLGDSALYLCASSSLGQVVNYGYTFGSGTRLTVV.

The chain carries TRBV7-2 and TRBJ1-4; D is unclear. Germline CDR1 SGHTA, CDR2 FQGNSA. The germline V and J ends were trimmed by 5 bases and 8 bases, with 9 bases remaining between them. This CDR3 comprises 12 residues. CDR3 residues: CASSPYQEKLFF. The DNA of the CDR3 is TGTGCCAGCAGCCCTTACCAGGAAAAACTGTTTTTT.

The chain links TRBV4-1 to TRBJ2-3; TRBD2 agrees at 9 bases. The V gene's germline CDR1 is MGHRA and CDR2 YSYEKL. Trimming took 5 bases from V and 6 from J; bases not matched to a gene: 9. The CDR3 consists of 15 residues. CDR3 sequence: CASSLGLATIDTQYF. DNA for the CDR3: TGCGCCAGCAGCTTAGGACTAGCGACAATTGATACGCAGTATTTT.